The rows below give T cell receptor beta chains drawn from one sample of a study of blood T cell repertoires in COVID-19. Profiled with immunoSEQ multiplex PCR; TCRdb holds only in-frame clones, not every one. The top ten hold roughly 20% of the sample, which has around 200,000 clones, 80% to 90% seen once. Sequenced sample: peripheral blood. All receptors derive from a man aged 70 or older with active or convalescent COVID-19. Each CDR3 is given with its conserved first and last residue. D genes are given only for firm matches.

d_gene: -
len: 13
v_gene: TRBV18
j_gene: TRBJ2-7
CDR3aa: CASSQGQPYEQYF
CDR3nt: TGTGCCAGCTCACAGGGGCAGCCCTACGAGCAGTACTTC

d_gene: TRBD1
len: 15
v_gene: TRBV7-8
j_gene: TRBJ2-7
CDR3aa: CASSLPKTGEYEQYF
CDR3nt: TGTGCCAGCAGCTTACCAAAGACAGGGGAGTACGAGCAGTACTTC

d_gene: TRBD1
len: 16
v_gene: TRBV28
j_gene: TRBJ1-4
CDR3aa: CASSITSGGTNEKLFF
CDR3nt: TGTGCCAGCAGTATAACATCAGGGGGAACTAATGAAAAACTGTTTTTT

d_gene: TRBD1
len: 15
v_gene: TRBV4-3
j_gene: TRBJ1-2
CDR3aa: CASSQGQGHTYGYTF
CDR3nt: TGCGCCAGCAGCCAAGGACAGGGACACACCTATGGCTACACCTTC

d_gene: TRBD1
len: 15
v_gene: TRBV4-3
j_gene: TRBJ2-7
CDR3aa: CASSQGQGIFYEQYF
CDR3nt: TGCGCCAGCAGCCAGGGACAGGGGATTTTCTACGAGCAGTACTTC

d_gene: TRBD1
len: 14
v_gene: TRBV18
j_gene: TRBJ1-1
CDR3aa: CASSRTGDATEAFF
CDR3nt: TGTGCCAGCTCACGCACAGGGGATGCCACTGAAGCTTTCTTT

d_gene: TRBD1
len: 13
v_gene: TRBV12-3/TRBV12-4
j_gene: TRBJ1-4
CDR3aa: CASGTGKNEKLFF
CDR3nt: TGTGCCAGCGGGACAGGAAAAAATGAAAAACTGTTTTTT

d_gene: -
len: 13
v_gene: TRBV5-1
j_gene: TRBJ1-2
CDR3aa: CASSLEAGGGYTF
CDR3nt: TGCGCCAGCAGCTTAGAGGCTGGTGGTGGCTACACCTTC

d_gene: -
len: 11
v_gene: TRBV30
j_gene: TRBJ1-2
CDR3aa: CAWSLGGGYTF
CDR3nt: TGTGCCTGGAGCCTCGGGGGTGGCTACACCTTC

d_gene: TRBD1
len: 15
v_gene: TRBV6-5
j_gene: TRBJ1-2
CDR3aa: CASRTPQGGSYGYTF
CDR3nt: TGTGCCAGCAGGACACCCCAGGGGGGCAGCTATGGCTACACCTTC